This TCR beta chain derives from a study of vaccination and CD4 T cells after COVID-19 (dated by TCRdb to between 2021 and 2023). In the study overall: Convalescent patients had a positive SARS-CoV-2 result on nasal swab PCR, and of these patients, nine had mild disease and one had severe disease. For stimulating the cultures, overlapping spike peptide pools were used, derived from SARS-CoV-2 as well as from the common cold coronaviruses HCoV-NL63, HCoV-OC43 and HCoV-229E. The convalescent cohort comprised six males and four females, including two Hispanic individuals, seven Caucasians, two Asians and one multiracial person. Post-vaccine blood samples were collected a median of about 72 days after the second vaccine dose, ranging from about 13 to 250 days. Control cultures received a CEFX viral epitope pool as the positive control, an HIV-1 Nef peptide pool as the negative control, or no peptide. Participants received two doses of either the Pfizer-BioNTech BNT162b2 vaccine (n=8) or the Moderna mRNA-1273 vaccine (n=2). The spike-specific CD4+ TCR repertoire was compared before and after mRNA vaccination in approximately ten COVID-19 convalescent patients and several infection-naive healthy vaccine recipients. Post-COVID blood samples from convalescent patients were collected a median of approximately 93 days after diagnosis, with a range of 35 to 161 days.

About this clonotype: Its antigen is still unknown. No much larger clone is present one base from it, and per-base qualities are unavailable.

What the research found in general, with its limitations: Of the vaccine-specific clones in convalescent patients, 304 of 307, or nearly all, reacted only to SARS-CoV-2 spike and did not cross-react with common cold coronaviruses. The median count of SARS-CoV-2-reactive clonotypes went up from some 23 after infection to 38 after vaccination, although the change was not significant. Relatively few convalescent patients were included in the study, and early timepoints after natural infection were not analyzed. In convalescent patients, a median approximately 90% of post-vaccine SARS-CoV-2-reactive clones were detected only after vaccination, suggesting vaccine-specific priming.

Library method: PCR. DNA from cultured CD4+ T cells was subjected to TCR sequencing with the Oncomine TCR Beta short-read assay at the Johns Hopkins FTIC core. Genomic DNA was extracted from the cultured CD4+ T cells with the QIAamp micro DNA kit. The Oncomine TCR Beta libraries from cultured CD4+ T cells were pooled using unique dual indexes and then sequenced on an Illumina iSeq 100. The authors' analysis ran thus. Non-productive sequences were removed, and CDR3s not starting with C, not ending with F or W, or shorter than 7 amino acids were discarded. Antigen-specific clonotypes were identified with the MANAFEST web application by comparing peptide-stimulated wells with reference and other culture wells. Positive clones required FDR below 0.05, an odds ratio above 5, and productive frequency above 0.1% in at least two of three replicate wells. A clonotype was classed as cross-reactive if the clonotype showed significant expansion both in SARS-CoV-2 spike wells and in at least one common cold coronavirus spike condition. Using R version 3.6.1, CDR3 homology was evaluated through Levenshtein distances (stringdist) along with unrooted phylogenetic trees (ape). TCRdb applied fastp at Q25 and MiXCR to the public reads, then kept only in-frame beta chains. Here each entry gathers all rows of one CDR3 protein and keeps the most common genes and DNA. Here the V and J calls rest on TCRdb's processing, not on the authors' analysis. A total of around 7,800 distinct CDR3 sequences appear in this sample, around 60% of them only once. The ten largest clones take up around 30% of the sample.

The sample's treatment or condition label, in plain terms: approximately nine-day PBMC culture with coronavirus spike peptide pools or control peptides (ViraFEST assay). The ViraFEST assay, used in the study, expanded antigen-specific T cells with peptide pools and then identified the expanded clonotypes through TCR sequencing. The convalescent patients' positive SARS-CoV-2 PCR tests were from March to December 2020, which was before the Alpha, Beta and Delta variants emerged in the United States. Each well held 2.2 million or so PBMCs cultured with roughly 9.2 ug/ml peptide pools in IMDM containing approximately 5% human AB serum and roughly 9 IU/ml IL-2. Half of the culture medium was replaced with fresh IL-2-containing medium on days 3 and 7. After about 11 days of culture, CD4+ T cells were isolated by negative selection using the EasySep CD4+ T cell isolation kit. Ficoll-Paque Plus gradient centrifugation was used to isolate PBMCs from whole blood, and the isolated PBMCs were then either used fresh or cryopreserved at -140C. Each culture condition was generally run in triplicate wells.

Counted from cysteine to phenylalanine, this CDR3 has 16 amino acids. The entry retains the CDR3 DNA only, 48 bases that are in frame from base 1. The germline V gene supplies CDR1 SGHTA and CDR2 FQGNSA. V loses 3 bases at its end and J loses 4 bases; junction bases beyond the gene matches: 7. Sample: CD4+ T cells from blood, cultured in vitro. This clonotype originated in a human donor who had recovered from COVID-19. Recombination joined TRBV7-2 with TRBJ2-3, and 10 bases in between align with TRBD2. The nucleotide sequence reads as follows: TGTGCCAGCAGCTTTCAAGCGGGAGGGACGGCAGATACGCAGTATTTT. This is translated as CASSFQAGGTADTQYF.